This passage covers 32 T cell receptor beta chains from one sample sequenced in a study of T cells after posttransplantation cyclophosphamide. Libraries were prepared by immunoSEQ multiplex PCR; TCRdb keeps only in-frame clonotypes and omits some of them. This table has 20,000 or so clones, 80% to 90% appearing once. Methotrexate plus calcineurin inhibitor accompanied controls' myeloablative marrow transplants; sampling was 1 year later. The material sequenced was PBMCs, taken around 370 days after allogeneic stem cell transplant with calcineurin inhibitor and methotrexate. The receptors derive from a female patient between 30 and 39 years old who received an allogeneic stem cell transplant from an unrelated donor, was CMV-positive, and had acute and chronic GVHD. Some T cells may arise from the graft donor.

The V gene is TRBV18, the J gene TRBJ2-3; 16 nucleotides line up with TRBD2. Germline CDR1 and CDR2: KGHSH and LQKENI. Losses at the gene ends were 3 bases for V and 4 bases for J; bases not matched to a gene: 1. The length of the CDR3 is 16 residues. The DNA for the CDR3 is TGTGCCAGCTCACCGGGACTAGCGGGAGGGCCAGATACGCAGTATTTT. This encodes CASSPGLAGGPDTQYF.

This clone was counted once. This chain connects TRBV14 to TRBJ2-7; TRBD2 matches 7 bases. Germline V gene data show CDR1 as SGHDN and CDR2 as FVKESK. V was clipped by 0 bases and J by 4 bases; unmatched bases: 15. The CDR3 consists of 18 residues. CDR3 DNA sequence: TGTGCCAGCAGCCAAGAGGCGGCGGGAGCTCCGACCTTATACGAGCAGTACGTC. Translation: CASSQEAAGAPTLYEQYV.

J is TRBJ2-3 and V is TRBV18, with 7 bases lining up with TRBD1. V shed 6 bases, J shed 11 bases, and the junction held 8 bases outside the gene matches. The CDR3 runs 12 residues. The germline CDR1 and CDR2 sequences are KGHSH and LQKENI. The CDR3 loop reads CASSSGQDGQYF. CDR3 DNA: TGTGCCAGCTCGAGTGGACAGGACGGGCAGTATTTT.

V and J are TRBV4-2 and TRBJ2-3; 7 bases match TRBD2. Trimming at V came to 0 bases and at J to 2 bases, leaving 11 bases not matched to a gene. The CDR3 loop spans 18 amino acids. Germline CDR1 is LGHNA and CDR2 is YNFKEQ. The CDR3 nucleotides are TGTGCCAGCAGCCAAGAGATCAGGGTAGCGGGCTACACAGATACGCAGTATTTT. Translating it yields CASSQEIRVAGYTDTQYF.

The chain joins TRBV19 to TRBJ1-2; D remains ambiguous. The CDR3 contains 15 residues. CDR1 LNHDA and CDR2 SQIVND come from the germline V gene (reference sequence). Trimming left V 3 bases short and J 0 bases short, with 11 bases between. In DNA form, the CDR3 reads TGTGCCAGTAGTATCCGAGGGCCATCTAACTATGGCTACACCTTC. This gives the protein CASSIRGPSNYGYTF.

The chain links TRBV18 to TRBJ2-1; 9 positions match TRBD1. J was trimmed by 9 bases and V by 3 bases; bases with no gene match: 9. Germline V gene sequence: CDR1 KGHSH, CDR2 LQKENI. The CDR3 consists of 15 residues. The CDR3 DNA sequence: TGTGCCAGCTCACCTCCGACAGGGGGATTGGGTGAGCAGTTCTTC. Translated, it gives CASSPPTGGLGEQFF.

This clone was recorded only once. The rearrangement joins TRBV5-5 to TRBJ2-1; D not certain. V was shortened by 0 bases and J by 4 bases, with 5 bases between the two germline ends. The CDR3 is 13 residues long. The germline V gene has CDR1 SGHKS and CDR2 YYEKEE (reference sequence). CDR3 in amino acids: CASSLAVYNEQFF. CDR3 DNA sequence: TGTGCCAGCAGCTTGGCCGTGTACAATGAGCAGTTCTTC.

This sequence joins TRBV13 and TRBJ2-5; 7 bases match TRBD2. The V segment lost 5 bases and the J segment 5 bases; nucleotides outside the gene matches: 11. The CDR3 consists of 15 residues. Germline CDR1 reads PRHDT; CDR2 reads FYEKMQ (reference sequence). For the CDR3, the DNA is TGTGCCAGCAGCCTCTCTAGCGGTCGGGGGGAGACCCAGTACTTC. Translating it yields CASSLSSGRGETQYF.

The chain uses TRBV29-1 and TRBJ2-1, with a possible D match to TRBD2 (6 bases). Germline V lookup: CDR1 SQVTM, CDR2 ANQGSEA. The CDR3 spans 16 residues. V lost 2 bases, J lost 2 bases, and 16 bases lay in between. The chain's CDR3 is CSVEPWEAIAYNEQFF. CDR3 DNA: TGCAGCGTTGAACCCTGGGAGGCGATTGCCTACAATGAGCAGTTCTTC.

The rearrangement joins TRBV11-2 to TRBJ2-1, with 12 bases that match TRBD2. Looked up from germline, CDR1 is SGHAT and CDR2 is FQNNGV. CDR3 length: 18 residues. V was pared by 1 base and J by 4 bases, with 8 bases of the junction left unmatched. CDR3 protein: CASSLAPRTSGAYNEQFF. The DNA of the CDR3 is TGTGCCAGCAGCTTAGCCCCTCGGACTAGCGGGGCTTACAATGAGCAGTTCTTC.

J is TRBJ2-1 and V is TRBV11-3, with 8 nucleotides matching TRBD2. The CDR3 runs 14 residues. The germline V gene has CDR1 SGHNT and CDR2 YENEEA. The V gene end was trimmed by 5 bases and the J gene end by 9 bases; junction bases not matched to a gene: 9. In DNA form, the CDR3 reads TGTGCCAGCAGCCCTAAGCGGGAGCGCACTGAGCAGTTCTTC. It encodes CASSPKRERTEQFF.

The chain couples TRBV4-1 to TRBJ2-7; D is perhaps TRBD2 (5 bases). With 5 bases removed from V and 6 bases from J, the gap between germline ends came to 17 bases. Looked up from germline, CDR1 is MGHRA and CDR2 is YSYEKL. CDR3 length: 14 amino acids. Here the CDR3 reads CASSAGPGSGEQYV. CDR3 DNA: TGCGCCAGCAGCGCCGGGCCGGGGTCGGGCGAGCAGTACGTC.

The rearrangement joins TRBV6-5 to TRBJ1-1; no definite D call. V lost 6 bases and J lost 1, with 9 bases in between. Germline V gives CDR1 MNHEY, CDR2 SVGAGI. CDR3 length equals 13 residues. The CDR3 spells CASRGDKNTEAFF. CDR3 sequence (DNA): TGTGCCAGCAGGGGTGACAAGAACACTGAAGCTTTCTTT.

The chain is built from TRBV7-6 and TRBJ2-3; 9 nucleotides agree with TRBD2. This CDR3 spans 14 amino acids. The junction had 0 bases not matched to a gene; V was cut back by 1 base and J by 4 bases. The germline V gene has CDR1 SGHVS and CDR2 FNYEAQ. The CDR3 region is CASSLERGADTQYF. In DNA, the CDR3 is TGTGCCAGCAGCTTAGAGCGGGGGGCAGATACGCAGTATTTT.

V gene TRBV7-2 combines with J gene TRBJ2-4; 11 positions match TRBD2. V lost 1 base to trimming and J lost 6 bases; unmatched junction nucleotides: 14. Per the germline V gene, CDR1 is SGHTA and CDR2 is FQGNSA. This CDR3 has 19 amino acids. CDR3 in amino acids: CASSLGGEVSGRAGNIQYF. Written as DNA, the CDR3 is TGTGCCAGCAGCTTAGGAGGGGAGGTTAGCGGGAGGGCCGGAAACATTCAGTACTTC.

The V and J genes are TRBV6-6 and TRBJ2-7, with D possibly matching TRBD1 (5 bases). CDR3 size: 12 residues. Germline V gives CDR1 MNHNY, CDR2 SVGAGI (reference sequence). V was shortened by 2 bases and J by 4 bases, with 6 bases between the two germline ends. The CDR3 DNA sequence: TGTGCCAGCAGTTACGACAGATACGAGCAGTACTTC. Translating it yields CASSYDRYEQYF.

The chain carries TRBV25-1 and TRBJ1-2, with D possibly being TRBD1 (6 bases). Germline CDR1 is MGHDK and CDR2 is SYGVNS. Deletions cut 4 bases from V and 4 bases from J, with 16 bases between. This CDR3 contains 15 residues. CDR3 loop: CASSGPWQGSYGYTF. DNA of the CDR3: TGTGCCAGCAGTGGCCCTTGGCAGGGGAGCTATGGCTACACCTTC.

Written as DNA, the CDR3 is TGTGCCAGCAGCTTAAACCCAGGTGGCACTGAAGCTTTCTTT. Encoded protein: CASSLNPGGTEAFF. The chain combines TRBV7-2 with TRBJ1-1; D gene uncertain. Trimming removed 2 bases at V and 4 bases at J, with 11 bases between. The CDR3 spans 14 residues. Germline V CDR1 and CDR2: SGHTA, FQGNSA.

J is TRBJ2-7 and V is TRBV19; 7 bases match TRBD1. The J segment lost 2 bases and the V segment lost 6 bases, leaving 10 bases of the junction unmatched. The germline V gene encodes CDR1 LNHDA and CDR2 SQIVND (reference sequence). This CDR3 contains 15 residues. CDR3 amino acids: CASSRYRGRTYEQYF. The CDR3 region has the DNA TGTGCCAGTAGCCGCTACAGGGGCCGAACCTACGAGCAGTACTTC.

This chain links TRBV19 with TRBJ2-5; D might be TRBD2 (5 bases). The DNA end favors TRBJ2-7, so the J call may be wrong. Germline assignment: CDR1 LNHDA and CDR2 SQIVND (reference sequence). The CDR3 is made up of 15 amino acids. CDR3 sequence (DNA): TGTGCCAGTAGTAGTGCGGGCAGAAGCTCCTACGAGCAGTACTTC. It specifies CASSSAGRSSYEQYF.

This chain connects TRBV5-4 to TRBJ1-1; 7 bases map to TRBD1. CDR3 size: 16 residues. Germline V gene lookup returns CDR1 SGHNT and CDR2 YYREEE (reference sequence). Trimming cost V 0 bases and J 5 bases; bases outside gene matches: 10. Here the CDR3 DNA reads TGTGCCAGCAGCTTGGGACCTATTGCAGGGGGGACTGAAGCTTTCTTT. This encodes CASSLGPIAGGTEAFF.

The chain has TRBV10-1 and TRBJ1-4, with D unclear. The CDR3 consists of 14 residues. V lost 8 bases and J 1 base, leaving 11 bases between the germline ends. Germline V gene sequence: CDR1 WNHNN, CDR2 SYGVQD (reference sequence). Here the CDR3 reads CASPSGGTNEKLFF. The CDR3 DNA follows: TGCGCCAGCCCGAGTGGTGGAACTAATGAAAAACTGTTTTTT.

This chain uses TRBV5-1 with TRBJ1-3; no firm D call. The CDR3 is made up of 15 amino acids. V lost 0 bases and J lost 7, with 14 bases in between. The germline gives CDR1 SGHRS, CDR2 YFSETQ. The CDR3 is CASSLGATEVNTIYF. The DNA for the CDR3 is TGCGCCAGCAGCTTGGGGGCGACGGAGGTGAACACCATATATTTT.

The chain carries TRBV5-4 and TRBJ1-1; 7 bases agree with TRBD1. This CDR3 has 14 residues. Germline CDR1 reads SGHNT; CDR2 reads YYREEE (reference sequence). J was trimmed by 7 bases and V by 0 bases; bases with no gene match: 6. CDR3 region: CASSLDRGRDEAFF. The CDR3 coding sequence is TGTGCCAGCAGCTTGGACAGGGGAAGGGATGAAGCTTTCTTT.

The rearrangement joins TRBV11-2 to TRBJ2-5, with 12 bases fitting TRBD2. The trim removed 5 bases at V and 5 bases at J, leaving 9 bases unmatched. This CDR3 spans 16 amino acids. Germline CDR1 is SGHAT and CDR2 is FQNNGV. DNA for the CDR3: TGTGCCAGCAGCCCCGGACTAGCGGGAAGACGGGAGACCCAGTACTTC. Translated: CASSPGLAGRRETQYF.

The V gene is TRBV7-9, the J gene TRBJ2-5, with 9 bases aligning to TRBD1. The J call could be wrong; TRBJ2-7 is a better fit for the DNA end. CDR3 size: 15 residues. Germline V CDR1 and CDR2: SEHNR, FQNEAQ (reference sequence). The CDR3 DNA reads TGTGCCAGCAGCGCTACAGGGGGCCTCTCCTACGAGCAGTACTTC. Encoded protein: CASSATGGLSYEQYF.

This chain connects TRBV4-1 to TRBJ1-6; 7 bases line up with TRBD1. There are 15 residues in the CDR3. Germline V gives CDR1 MGHRA, CDR2 YSYEKL. After removal of 1 base from V and 7 bases from J, the junction contained 4 bases not matched to a gene. CDR3 sequence: CASSQGQGVNSPLHF. CDR3 DNA sequence: TGCGCCAGCAGCCAAGGGCAGGGGGTGAATTCACCCCTCCACTTT.

The rearrangement links TRBV5-5 to TRBJ1-5; D unclear. V was clipped by 2 bases and J by 4 bases, with 16 bases between them. Germline CDR1 SGHKS, CDR2 YYEKEE (reference sequence). The CDR3 loop spans 16 amino acids. The CDR3 spells CASSFSTGDGNQPQHF. In DNA, the CDR3 is TGTGCCAGCAGCTTTTCGACGGGAGACGGGAATCAGCCCCAGCATTTT.

V gene TRBV7-9 combines with J gene TRBJ2-7; D uncertain. The germline V gene has CDR1 SEHNR and CDR2 FQNEAQ (reference sequence). The V and J ends lost 4 bases and 7 bases respectively, with 8 bases between them. CDR3 length: 11 amino acids. CDR3 nucleotide sequence: TGTGCCAGCAGCTCTTGGCCTGAGCAGTACTTC. It translates to CASSSWPEQYF.

The J gene is TRBJ1-2, the V gene TRBV5-1, with TRBD1 matching 8 bases. The CDR3 is 14 amino acids. Germline CDR1 is SGHRS and CDR2 is YFSETQ. V lost 4 bases to trimming and J lost 3 bases; unmatched junction nucleotides: 5. The CDR3 region is CASSVDRADYGYTF. The CDR3 nucleotides read TGCGCCAGCAGCGTGGACAGGGCGGACTATGGCTACACCTTC. Looking up the rest from reference TRBV5-1 and TRBJ1-2 gives the full variable domain: KAGVTQTPRYLIKTRGQQVTLSCSPISGHRSVSWYQQTPGQGLQFLFEYFSETQRNKGNFPGRFSGRQFSNSRSEMNVSTLELGDSALYLCASSVDRADYGYTFGSGTRLTVV.

This chain connects TRBV11-2 to TRBJ2-7; D may be TRBD1 (6 bases). V was pared by 9 bases and J by 0 bases, with 12 bases between. CDR3 size: 13 residues. Germline CDR1 reads SGHAT; CDR2 reads FQNNGV. The CDR3 DNA reads TGTGCCAGTTCAGACAGGAGCTCCTACGAGCAGTACGTC. Translation gives CASSDRSSYEQYV.

This rearrangement joins TRBV7-2 to TRBJ2-7; D might be TRBD1 (6 bases). This CDR3 has 14 amino acids. Germline CDR1 reads SGHTA; CDR2 reads FQGNSA. Trimming cost V 3 bases and J 1 base, with 10 bases left between them. CDR3 residues: CASSFAGVSYEQYV. The CDR3 nucleotides read TGTGCCAGCAGCTTTGCAGGGGTTTCCTACGAGCAGTACGTC.